This record concerns one T cell receptor beta chain sequence. This entry is derived from a study of T cells in Graves' hyperthyroidism and ophthalmopathy. The V end lost 6 bases, the J end lost 0 bases, and 10 bases lay between the germline ends. Per germline, CDR1 KGHSH and CDR2 LQKENI. The CDR3 contains 14 residues. The CDR3 regions of TCR beta were amplified from RNA transcripts. The primer set for the first-round RT-PCR of the TCR CDR3 was HTBI. TCRdb passed the multiplex PCR reads through MiXCR, listing each CDR3 protein once. Of about 400,000 distinct CDR3 sequences in the sample, about 15% were seen once.

The sequence was obtained from a woman in her 30s with Graves' hyperthyroidism. The V call is TRBV18, the J call TRBJ2-3, with a weak D call TRBD1 (5 bases). The specimen sequenced was blood. In DNA, the CDR3 is TGTGCCAGCTCCGAGACAGCTAGCACAGATACGCAGTATTTT. This sequence encodes CASSETASTDTQYF.